In its sample, the clone carrying this T cell receptor beta chain was seen many times. Its antigen is currently unknown. Germline CDR1 reads DFQATT; CDR2 reads SNEGSKA (reference sequence). Trimming took 4 bases from V and 0 from J; bases not matched to a gene: 3. The CDR3 length is 14 residues. The sample is drawn from a study of regulatory T cells in long-lasting Graves disease. iRepertoire HTBI primers and Arm-PCR of CDR3 regions built TCR beta libraries. Each CDR3 protein is one row after TCRdb ran MiXCR on the multiplex PCR reads. This sample yields 400,000 to 450,000 distinct CDR3 sequences, of which about a quarter are seen a single time; 26% belongs to the top ten. Overall study findings and caveats: Whereas approximately 980 public clonotypes were shared by new patients, persistent patients shared more, at roughly 3,000.

Stated time point: persistent/refractory GD, antithyroid drugs over 5 years with positive TRAb. The TCR library used RNA extracted from PBMCs. This sequence originates from a female donor with Graves disease. The genes are TRBV20-1 and TRBJ2-7; 10 bases match TRBD2. The source was peripheral blood mononuclear cells (PBMCs), collected when the disease was refractory, from a patient treated with antithyroid drugs. The CDR3 region is CSAILAGNSYEQYF. As DNA, the CDR3 is TGCAGTGCTATACTAGCGGGGAACTCCTACGAGCAGTACTTC.